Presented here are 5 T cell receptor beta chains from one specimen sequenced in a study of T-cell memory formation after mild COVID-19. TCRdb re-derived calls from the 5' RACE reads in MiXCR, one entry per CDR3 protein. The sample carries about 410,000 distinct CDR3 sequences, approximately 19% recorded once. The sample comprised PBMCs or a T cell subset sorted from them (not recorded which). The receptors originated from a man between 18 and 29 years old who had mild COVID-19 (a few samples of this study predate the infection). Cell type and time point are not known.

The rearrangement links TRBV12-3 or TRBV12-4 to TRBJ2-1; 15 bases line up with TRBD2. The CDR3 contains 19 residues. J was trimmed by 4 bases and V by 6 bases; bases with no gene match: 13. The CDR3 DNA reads TGTGCCAGCAGCTCCCGGACTAGCGGGGGGGCGTTGGGTTACAATGAGCAGTTCTTC. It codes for CASSSRTSGGALGYNEQFF.

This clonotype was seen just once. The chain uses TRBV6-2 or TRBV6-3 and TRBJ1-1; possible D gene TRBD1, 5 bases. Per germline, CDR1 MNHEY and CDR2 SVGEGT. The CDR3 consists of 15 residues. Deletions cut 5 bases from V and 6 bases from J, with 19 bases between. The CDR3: CASSRRGARGAEAFF. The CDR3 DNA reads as TGTGCCAGCAGTCGGAGGGGAGCTAGAGGAGCTGAAGCTTTCTTT.

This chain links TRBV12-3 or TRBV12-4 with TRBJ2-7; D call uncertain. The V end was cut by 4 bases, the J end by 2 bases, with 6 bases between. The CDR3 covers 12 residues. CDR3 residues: CASSSLTYEQYF. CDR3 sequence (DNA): TGTGCCAGCAGTTCCCTCACCTACGAGCAGTACTTC.

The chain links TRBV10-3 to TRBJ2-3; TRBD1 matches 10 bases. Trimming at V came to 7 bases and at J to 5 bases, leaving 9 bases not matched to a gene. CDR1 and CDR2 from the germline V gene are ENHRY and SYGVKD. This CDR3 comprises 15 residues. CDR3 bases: TGTGCCATCACTAAGACAGGGGGCTGGGGAGATACGCAGTATTTT. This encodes CAITKTGGWGDTQYF.

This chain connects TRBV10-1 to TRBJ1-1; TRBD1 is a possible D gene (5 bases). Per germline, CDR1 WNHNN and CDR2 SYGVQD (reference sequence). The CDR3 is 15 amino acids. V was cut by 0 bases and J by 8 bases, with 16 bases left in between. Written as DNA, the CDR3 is TGCGCCAGCAGTGAGTCGAGAGGCAGGGCTATAGAAGCTTTCTTT. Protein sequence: CASSESRGRAIEAFF.